Sequencing of this T cell receptor beta chain was carried out in a study of T cell responses to AZD1222 COVID-19 vaccine. TCRdb's table, derived via immunoSEQ multiplex PCR, lists solely in-frame clones and lacks some. Here the sample spans approximately 110,000 clones, more than 85% being singletons. To note about this clone: What it binds is unknown.

Points from the study as a whole: The donor group comprised mostly white British people and more females; the analysis possibly underestimated clonal diversity.

CDR1 is MDHEN and CDR2 is SYDVKM in the germline V gene. The V and J ends lost 7 bases and 6 bases, in that order; junction bases with no gene match: 11. CDR3 length: 15 amino acids. The gene calls are TRBV28 and TRBJ2-1; 8 positions match TRBD2. Material: peripheral blood, obtained on day 0 of AZD1222 vaccination. The source is an adult in good health. The CDR3 spells CASIPPGTRSNEQFF. For the CDR3, the DNA is TGTGCCAGCATCCCGCCCGGGACTAGGAGCAATGAGCAGTTCTTC. The whole variable domain, filled in from reference TRBV28 and TRBJ2-1, reads DVKVTQSSRYLVKRTGEKVFLECVQDMDHENMFWYRQDPGLGLRLIYFSYDVKMKEKGDIPEGYSVSREKKERFSLILESASTNQTSMYLCASIPPGTRSNEQFFGPGTRLTVL.